One sample yielded the 7 T cell receptor beta chains listed below, sequenced in a study of blood T cells in healthy people across ages. Through a sample-barcoded 5' primer and a J-beta primer mix, a second PCR was run for 7 to 11 cycles. TCRdb re-called the 5' RACE reads through MiXCR, storing one row per CDR3 protein. The sample holds about 930,000 distinct CDR3 sequences, 25% to 35% seen once. The same specimen was also included in a second study, on T cells of mothers and their children.

The specimen was blood. These receptors came from a woman in her thirties or forties in good health.

The chain is built from TRBV2 and TRBJ2-7; D not resolved. The V end was cut by 7 bases, the J end by 7 bases, with 20 bases between. This CDR3 has 14 amino acids. Looked up from germline, CDR1 is SNHLY and CDR2 is FYNNEI. The CDR3 protein is CASNRSFSYNEQYF. CDR3 DNA sequence: TGTGCCAGCAATCGGTCCTTCTCCTACAATGAGCAGTACTTC.

This clonotype was seen repeatedly, ten times or more. The CDR3 DNA reads TGTGCCATCAATCAACAGGGAAATAACGAGCAGTACTTC. Encoded protein: CAINQQGNNEQYF. V and J are TRBV10-3 and TRBJ2-7; TRBD1 might be the D (6 bases). The CDR3 consists of 13 residues. CDR1 is ENHRY and CDR2 is SYGVKD in the germline V gene. V lost 7 bases and J lost 5, with 15 bases in between.

This clonotype was observed a few times. V gene TRBV5-6 combines with J gene TRBJ2-3, with 8 positions matching TRBD2. CDR1 is SGHDT and CDR2 is YYEEEE in the germline V gene. This CDR3 spans 16 amino acids. J lost 2 bases, V lost 1 base, and 6 bases had no gene match. The CDR3 protein is CASSLKAGVNTDTQYF. Written as DNA, the CDR3 is TGTGCCAGCAGCTTGAAAGCGGGGGTAAACACAGATACGCAGTATTTT.

This clonotype occurred many times. This rearrangement joins TRBV12-3 or TRBV12-4 to TRBJ2-4, with no clear D. The CDR3 runs 15 residues. The V end was cut by 3 bases, the J end by 9 bases, with 18 bases between. The CDR3 sequence is CASSFGAPPIRIQYF. In DNA, the CDR3 is TGTGCCAGCAGTTTCGGAGCACCCCCCATCCGCATTCAGTACTTC.

The V gene is TRBV7-9, the J gene TRBJ2-4; 11 nucleotides align to TRBD1. The CDR3 spans 19 residues. Germline CDR1 reads SEHNR; CDR2 reads FQNEAQ (reference sequence). J lost 1 base, V lost 5 bases, and 13 bases had no gene match. The CDR3 DNA is TGTGCCAGCAGCCCACGGGACAGGGGGTACGGTTCGGCCAAAAACATTCAGTACTTC. Protein sequence: CASSPRDRGYGSAKNIQYF. The complete variable domain, with remaining parts taken from reference TRBV7-9 and TRBJ2-4, reads DTGVSQNPRHKITKRGQNVTFRCDPISEHNRLYWYRQTLGQGPEFLTYFQNEAQLEKSRLLSDRFSAERPKGSFSTLEIQRTEQGDSAMYLCASSPRDRGYGSAKNIQYFGAGTRLSVL.

This chain connects TRBV3-1 to TRBJ1-5; D gene ambiguous. CDR1 LGHDT and CDR2 YNNKEL come from the germline V gene (reference sequence). This CDR3 has 13 residues. Trimming removed 1 base at V and 6 bases at J, with 7 bases between. Here the CDR3 DNA reads TGTGCCAGCAGCCAAGCAGCCACTCAGCCCCAGCATTTT. As protein: CASSQAATQPQHF. Complete variable domain (other parts from reference TRBV3-1 and TRBJ1-5): DTAVSQTPKYLVTQMGNDKSIKCEQNLGHDTMYWYKQDSKKFLKIMFSYNNKELIINETVPNRFSPKSPDKAHLNLHINSLELGDSAVYFCASSQAATQPQHFGDGTRLSIL.

As to this clonotype: A clone one base away is much larger, so this may be a read error. The CDR3: CASSQVRGSSYGQYF. The CDR3 region has the DNA TGTGCCAGCAGCCAAGTAAGGGGGTCTTCCTACGGGCAGTACTTC. The V call is TRBV3-1, the J call TRBJ2-7, with D possibly being TRBD1 (6 bases). Germline V gene sequence: CDR1 LGHDT, CDR2 YNNKEL (reference sequence). CDR3 length equals 15 residues.